These 27 T cell receptor beta chains were all obtained from the same sample, sequenced in a study of Graves' ophthalmopathy and Graves' hyperthyroidism. The sequenced template was RNA, covering the TCR beta CDR3 region. The library came from an HTBI-primed first-round RT-PCR and a second-round multiplex PCR. TCRdb reprocessed the multiplex PCR reads with MiXCR, giving one entry per CDR3 protein. The sample has 650,000 to 800,000 distinct CDR3 sequences, roughly 41% seen once. Sequenced input: peripheral blood. These receptors were collected from an adult man with Graves' ophthalmopathy.

This clonotype was found many times. The rearrangement uses TRBV5-1 and TRBJ2-7; the D gene is possibly TRBD1 (5 bases). Germline V gene data show CDR1 as SGHRS and CDR2 as YFSETQ. With 2 bases removed from V and 2 bases from J, the gap between germline ends came to 11 bases. The CDR3 covers 14 residues. CDR3 in amino acids: CASSLGAETYEQYF. The CDR3 bases are TGCGCCAGCAGCTTAGGGGCGGAGACCTACGAGCAGTACTTC.

V and J are TRBV18 and TRBJ1-2, with a weak D call TRBD1 (5 bases). V was trimmed by 3 bases and J by 4 bases, leaving 12 bases between them. The CDR3 loop spans 14 amino acids. The germline V gene encodes CDR1 KGHSH and CDR2 LQKENI. The CDR3 region is CASSPTETGYGYTF. In nucleotides, the CDR3 is TGTGCCAGCTCACCGACAGAAACGGGCTATGGCTACACCTTC.

This clonotype came up many times. The rearrangement links TRBV19 to TRBJ1-1; tentative D call: TRBD1 (5 bases). Germline V gives CDR1 LNHDA, CDR2 SQIVND (reference sequence). The ends were cut back, 1 base at V and 0 bases at J, with 9 bases in the middle. CDR3 length: 15 amino acids. The CDR3 here is CASSIGKGMNTEAFF. The CDR3 DNA reads TGTGCCAGTAGTATAGGAAAGGGGATGAACACTGAAGCTTTCTTT.

This clonotype has at least ten counts. The chain has TRBV2 and TRBJ1-3; D is unclear. Looked up from germline, CDR1 is SNHLY and CDR2 is FYNNEI. Trimming took 0 bases from V and 8 from J, leaving 8 bases between them. CDR3 length: 13 amino acids. The CDR3 spells CASSEAREDTIYF. The CDR3 nucleotides read TGTGCCAGCAGTGAAGCGCGGGAGGACACCATATATTTT.

This clonotype was observed many times. The V and J genes are TRBV15 and TRBJ1-3; D call uncertain. CDR1 LNHNV and CDR2 YYDKDF come from the germline V gene (reference sequence). Trimming cost V 3 bases and J 0 bases, with 24 bases left between them. This CDR3 has 20 amino acids. For the CDR3, the DNA is TGTGCCACCAGCAGTCCCGTCTGGGCCCAAACGGCCTACTCTGGAAACACCATATATTTT. Its translation: CATSSPVWAQTAYSGNTIYF.

A few counts support this clonotype. The CDR3 coding sequence is TGTGCCAGCACCTACGACCTGGGAAACACTGAAGCTTTCTTT. Translation: CASTYDLGNTEAFF. The V and J genes are TRBV6-1 and TRBJ1-1, with no clear D. Trimming cost V 7 bases and J 2 bases, with 14 bases left between them. The CDR3 extends over 14 amino acids. Germline-derived CDR1 and CDR2 are MNHNS and SASEGT.

With regard to this clonotype: Germline and junction disagree at one end, which may indicate a read error. DNA for the CDR3: TGTGCCGGCAGCCCTCGCCTAGCGGGAGGAGAGACCCAGTACTTC. Protein sequence: CAGSPRLAGGETQYF. The gene calls are TRBV5-6 and TRBJ2-5, with TRBD2 matching over 11 bases. The CDR3 spans 15 residues. From germline, CDR1 is SGHDT and CDR2 YYEEEE. The full variable domain, rest sourced from reference TRBV5-6 and TRBJ2-5, is DAGVTQSPTHLIKTRGQQVTLRCSPKSGHDTVSWYQQALGQGPQFIFQYYEEEERQRGNFPDRFSGHQFPNYSSELNVNALLLGDSALYLCAGSPRLAGGETQYFGPGTRLLVL.

This clonotype was found many times. The CDR3 DNA reads as TGCAGTGCCCTGGGGGGGCCTAGGAACACTGAAGCTTTCTTT. This encodes CSALGGPRNTEAFF. The gene calls are TRBV20-1 and TRBJ1-1; maybe TRBD1 (6 bases). Germline V lookup: CDR1 DFQATT, CDR2 SNEGSKA (reference sequence). This CDR3 contains 14 residues. V was clipped by 6 bases and J by 1 base, with 15 bases between them.

This chain uses TRBV15 with TRBJ1-1; TRBD1 matches at 8 bases. CDR1 LNHNV and CDR2 YYDKDF come from the germline V gene (reference sequence). CDR3 length equals 14 residues. Unmatched junction bases numbered 4, after V lost 6 bases and J lost 1 base. CDR3 nucleotide sequence: TGTGCCACCAGGGCCGGGACAGGGAACACTGAAGCTTTCTTT. This gives the protein CATRAGTGNTEAFF.

This clonotype came up many times. The chain carries TRBV5-6 and TRBJ1-2; D is unclear. Trimming left V 1 base short and J 5 bases short, with 12 bases between. CDR3 length: 14 residues. CDR1 SGHDT and CDR2 YYEEEE come from the germline V gene. The CDR3 DNA sequence: TGTGCCAGCAGCTTGCGGACTACAGCGTATGGCTACACCTTC. Its translation: CASSLRTTAYGYTF. The full variable domain, in which reference TRBV5-6 and TRBJ1-2 provide the parts outside the CDR3, is DAGVTQSPTHLIKTRGQQVTLRCSPKSGHDTVSWYQQALGQGPQFIFQYYEEEERQRGNFPDRFSGHQFPNYSSELNVNALLLGDSALYLCASSLRTTAYGYTFGSGTRLTVV.

This clonotype was observed many times. The chain uses TRBV20-1 and TRBJ2-7; 7 bases map to TRBD1. CDR3 length: 12 amino acids. Trimming cost V 6 bases and J 7 bases; bases outside gene matches: 9. Germline lookup yields CDR1 DFQATT and CDR2 SNEGSKA (reference sequence). CDR3 protein: CSAPGTAQEQYF. CDR3 nucleotides: TGCAGTGCACCTGGGACAGCGCAAGAGCAGTACTTC.

This clonotype was counted at least ten times. The chain uses TRBV7-9 and TRBJ1-2; the D gene is possibly TRBD1 (6 bases). The V end lost 0 bases, the J end lost 7 bases, and 15 bases lay between the germline ends. Per germline, CDR1 SEHNR and CDR2 FQNEAQ (reference sequence). The CDR3 sequence is 15 residues long. The CDR3 here is CASSLAEGGVGGYTF. The CDR3 coding sequence is TGTGCCAGCAGCTTAGCGGAGGGGGGCGTAGGTGGCTACACCTTC.

The table lists this clonotype with many counts. The V gene is TRBV14, the J gene TRBJ2-2; 7 nucleotides agree with TRBD1. The V gene end was trimmed by 6 bases and the J gene end by 6 bases; junction bases not matched to a gene: 4. The CDR3 covers 13 residues. Germline CDR1 reads SGHDN; CDR2 reads FVKESK. CDR3 nucleotides: TGTGCCAGCAGAACTACAGGGGCCGGGGAGCTGTTTTTT. Its translation is CASRTTGAGELFF. The full variable domain, completed using reference TRBV14 and TRBJ2-2, is EAGVTQFPSHSVIEKGQTVTLRCDPISGHDNLYWYRRVMGKEIKFLLHFVKESKQDESGMPNNRFLAERTGGTYSTLKVQPAELEDSGVYFCASRTTGAGELFFGEGSRLTVL.

The chain joins TRBV7-9 to TRBJ2-5; 9 nucleotides match TRBD1. TRBJ2-7 matches the DNA end more closely, so the J call is doubtful. The CDR3 contains 17 residues. CDR1 and CDR2 (germline): SEHNR, FQNEAQ (reference sequence). The CDR3 DNA is TGTGCCAGCAGCCCAGCGAGGGGGGGACAGGGTTCGGCCGAGCAGTACTTC. Translated: CASSPARGGQGSAEQYF.

The chain links TRBV6-2 or TRBV6-3 to TRBJ1-1; maybe TRBD1 (5 bases). Germline V gives CDR1 MNHEY, CDR2 SVGEGT. The CDR3 extends over 11 amino acids. The ends were cut back, 4 bases at V and 7 bases at J, with 7 bases in the middle. CDR3 protein: CASSSTVEAFF. Here the CDR3 DNA reads TGTGCCAGCAGTTCGACAGTTGAAGCTTTCTTT.

In regard to this clonotype: A read error may be the cause here, since a much bigger clone is one base away. V and J are TRBV20-1 and TRBJ1-3; D is uncertain. Trimming removed 5 bases from V and 3 bases from J, with 14 bases in between. The CDR3 runs to 14 residues. The germline CDR1 and CDR2 sequences are DFQATT and SNEGSKA (reference sequence). CDR3 protein: CSAGAETDGNTIYF. Written as DNA, the CDR3 is TGCAGTGCTGGTGCCGAGACGGATGGAAACACCATATATTTT.

This rearrangement joins TRBV29-1 to TRBJ2-6; possible D gene TRBD1, 6 bases. Per germline, CDR1 SQVTM and CDR2 ANQGSEA. CDR3 length equals 17 residues. Trimming removed 0 bases from V and 0 bases from J, with 12 bases in between. The CDR3 is CSVEDWDTFSGANVLTF. The CDR3 DNA reads as TGCAGCGTTGAAGATTGGGACACTTTCTCTGGGGCCAACGTCCTGACTTTC.

This clonotype was picked up many times. This chain joins TRBV10-2 and TRBJ2-7; 8 bases match TRBD1. Germline CDR1 is WSHSY and CDR2 is SAAADI. The V gene end was trimmed by 4 bases and the J gene end by 5 bases; junction bases not matched to a gene: 10. The CDR3 loop spans 15 amino acids. The CDR3 loop reads CASSAQGQEENEQYF. DNA of the CDR3: TGCGCCAGCAGTGCTCAGGGACAGGAGGAAAACGAGCAGTACTTC.

Comments on this clonotype: A much larger clone lies one base from this, so it may be a read error. This sequence joins TRBV10-3 and TRBJ2-7, with D perhaps being TRBD1 or TRBD2 (5 bases each). The germline V gene has CDR1 ENHRY and CDR2 SYGVKD. CDR3 length equals 15 residues. The DNA of the CDR3 is TGTGCCAGCAGTTCGTCCTTCGACTGGGGGAAGGGGCAGTACTTC. Residues: CASSSSFDWGKGQYF.

Ten or more counts support this clonotype. This chain joins TRBV29-1 and TRBJ2-7, with D tentatively TRBD1 (5 bases). V lost 7 bases and J 6 bases, leaving 16 bases between the germline ends. This CDR3 region has 12 residues. Germline-derived CDR1 and CDR2 are SQVTM and ANQGSEA. The CDR3 DNA reads TGCAGCGCCGCCCCAGGGTATGGCGAGCAGTACTTC. This translates into CSAAPGYGEQYF.

This clonotype was picked up many times. This chain connects TRBV20-1 to TRBJ1-3, with no clear D. V lost 5 bases and J lost 3, with 14 bases in between. This CDR3 has 14 amino acids. Germline CDR1 and CDR2: DFQATT and SNEGSKA (reference sequence). The CDR3 nucleotides read TGCAGTGCTGGCCAGGCGGGGTTTGGAAACACCATATATTTT. It encodes CSAGQAGFGNTIYF.

This clonotype has more than one count but fewer than ten. A much larger clone lies one base from this, so it may be a read error. V and J are TRBV2 and TRBJ1-1; 7 positions agree with TRBD1. V was pared by 5 bases and J by 5 bases, with 5 bases of the junction left unmatched. Germline CDR1 reads SNHLY; CDR2 reads FYNNEI. This CDR3 is 13 amino acids long. The CDR3 region has the DNA TGTGCCAGCAGTTGGGGACAGCGGACTGAAGCTTTCTTT. It yields the protein CASSWGQRTEAFF.

The chain joins TRBV29-1 to TRBJ1-1, with TRBD1 matching over 7 bases. Per the germline V gene, CDR1 is SQVTM and CDR2 is ANQGSEA. V trimming: 4 bases; J trimming: 6 bases; junction bases outside the gene matches: 8. The CDR3 totals 13 residues. The CDR3 region has the DNA TGCAGCGTTGTAGAGGGGGCAGGGTCTGAAGCTTTCTTT. Its translation is CSVVEGAGSEAFF.

This clonotype was recorded at least ten times. The chain recombines TRBV20-1 with TRBJ1-4; D might be TRBD1 (5 bases). The V gene's germline CDR1 is DFQATT and CDR2 SNEGSKA (reference sequence). Trimming took 5 bases from V and 10 from J, leaving 17 bases between them. The CDR3 is 13 residues long. CDR3 sequence: CSAQRGDGGKLFF. The CDR3 DNA is TGCAGTGCTCAGAGAGGGGACGGCGGAAAACTGTTTTTT.

This clonotype was seen ten or more times. This chain links TRBV24-1 with TRBJ2-2; TRBD1 agrees at 7 bases. The trim removed 6 bases at V and 0 bases at J, leaving 3 bases unmatched. Germline loops: CDR1 KGHDR, CDR2 SFDVKD. The CDR3 contains 15 residues. CDR3 sequence: CATSRDSANTGELFF. The CDR3 DNA is TGTGCCACCAGTAGGGACAGCGCGAACACCGGGGAGCTGTTTTTT.

The chain uses TRBV6-5 and TRBJ1-2; D possibly corresponds to TRBD1 (5 bases). The V end lost 4 bases, the J end lost 6 bases, and 12 bases lay between the germline ends. This CDR3 is built from 13 residues. The germline gives CDR1 MNHEY, CDR2 SVGAGI. As DNA, the CDR3 is TGTGCCAGCAGTTCGGGACGGCAAAATGGCTACACCTTC. Translating it yields CASSSGRQNGYTF.

The sample holds many counts of this clonotype. This chain uses TRBV6-6 with TRBJ1-2; the D gene is possibly TRBD1 (5 bases). Germline CDR1 MNHNY, CDR2 SVGAGI (reference sequence). The CDR3 spans 15 residues. Trimming left V 5 bases short and J 0 bases short, with 13 bases between. The DNA for the CDR3 is TGTGCCAGCAGTGAACCGACAGCTACTAACTATGGCTACACCTTC. Translated, it gives CASSEPTATNYGYTF.